The clone carrying this T cell receptor beta chain came up many times. This specimen comes from a study of molecular identifiers for immune sequencing clone quantification. Each CDR3 protein gets one entry after TCRdb re-called the PCR reads with MiXCR. The sample holds roughly 90,000 distinct CDR3 sequences; 20% to 25% are singletons and the top ten take 0.7% to 0.8%. J was trimmed by 3 bases and V by 0 bases; bases with no gene match: 3. Germline-derived CDR1 and CDR2 are LGHDT and YNNKEL (reference sequence). The CDR3 spans 16 residues. The clonotype was recovered from a human donor in good health. Some libraries in this study had Jurkat cell RNA spiked in. The chain recombines TRBV3-1 with TRBJ2-4; 9 bases are a match to TRBD2. Sequenced input: naive CD8+ T cells from blood, with Jurkat cell RNA spiked in. Subset denoted: FACS-sorted CD8+CD4-CCR7+CD45RA+ naive T cells. The CDR3 DNA sequence: TGTGCCAGCAGCCAAGAGACTAGCGGCCACAAAAACATTCAGTACTTC. It specifies CASSQETSGHKNIQYF.